Presented here are 23 T cell receptor beta chains from one specimen sequenced in a study of identical twins. TCRdb itself ran the 5' RACE reads through MiXCR, one entry per CDR3 protein. This table has around 670,000 distinct CDR3 sequences, over 5% appearing once. Sequenced material: naive T cells sorted from blood. These receptors came from a man aged 18 to 30 in good health.

This clonotype has ten or more counts. The chain employs TRBV29-1 and TRBJ2-7; D is unclear. Germline loops: CDR1 SQVTM, CDR2 ANQGSEA. The V end was cut by 3 bases, the J end by 0 bases, with 9 bases between. The CDR3 is made up of 13 amino acids. This chain's CDR3 is CSVDPHSSYEQYV. CDR3 nucleotide sequence: TGCAGCGTTGATCCCCATAGCTCCTACGAGCAGTACGTC.

V and J are TRBV14 and TRBJ2-1; D is unclear. V was cut by 2 bases and J by 9 bases, with 11 bases left in between. The CDR3 is 13 amino acids. Germline values: CDR1 SGHDN, CDR2 FVKESK. CDR3 amino acids: CASSQKGQGEQFF. The CDR3 DNA is TGTGCCAGCAGCCAAAAGGGCCAAGGTGAGCAGTTCTTC.

There are many counts of this clonotype. V gene TRBV4-3 combines with J gene TRBJ2-5; D is unresolved. Trimming pared 1 base from V and 2 bases from J, leaving 8 bases between. Germline assignment: CDR1 LGHNA and CDR2 YSLEER. The CDR3 has 14 residues. The CDR3 reads CASSQGLGQETQYF. The DNA for the CDR3 is TGCGCCAGCAGCCAAGGTCTGGGACAAGAGACCCAGTACTTC.

Written as DNA, the CDR3 is TGCAGTGCTAGACTAGCGGGCAGTACCGGGGAGCTGTTTTTT. Translated: CSARLAGSTGELFF. The chain carries TRBV20-1 and TRBJ2-2; 8 positions agree with TRBD2. The J segment lost 5 bases and the V segment lost 2 bases, leaving 4 bases of the junction unmatched. Germline lookup yields CDR1 DFQATT and CDR2 SNEGSKA (reference sequence). This CDR3 region has 14 residues.

This clonotype was seen many times. The chain is built from TRBV20-1 and TRBJ1-2; 8 bases are shared with TRBD1. There are 12 residues in the CDR3. V shed 6 bases, J shed 6 bases, and the junction held 6 bases outside the gene matches. From germline, CDR1 is DFQATT and CDR2 SNEGSKA (reference sequence). The CDR3 sequence: CSAPGGRDGYTF. CDR3 coding DNA: TGCAGTGCACCAGGGGGCCGGGATGGCTACACCTTC.

This clonotype was seen repeatedly, ten times or more. This chain links TRBV29-1 with TRBJ2-3, with D perhaps given as TRBD1 or TRBD2 (5 bases each). CDR1 is SQVTM, CDR2 ANQGSEA, per germline. Trimming removed 5 bases from V and 5 bases from J, with 14 bases in between. The CDR3 sequence is 13 residues long. The CDR3 DNA follows: TGCAGCGTTCCTAGGGGAGCTGGAGATACGCAGTATTTT. Translated, it gives CSVPRGAGDTQYF.

This clonotype occurred many times. The genes are TRBV20-1 and TRBJ2-1; D is unclear. Germline CDR1 is DFQATT and CDR2 is SNEGSKA (reference sequence). This CDR3 is built from 11 residues. V was cut by 3 bases and J by 8 bases, with 8 bases left in between. CDR3 coding DNA: TGCAGTGCTAGTTACGGGCATGAGCAGTTCTTC. Translating gives CSASYGHEQFF.

This clonotype has a count of ten or more. The chain is built from TRBV3-1 and TRBJ2-3, with D maybe TRBD1 (6 bases). Trimming removed 0 bases from V and 2 bases from J, with 9 bases in between. The CDR3 runs to 15 residues. Germline lookup yields CDR1 LGHDT and CDR2 YNNKEL (reference sequence). The CDR3 loop is CASSQEDSFTDTQYF. The CDR3, as DNA: TGTGCCAGCAGCCAAGAGGACAGCTTCACAGATACGCAGTATTTT.

This clonotype was seen more than once but under ten times. As DNA, the CDR3 is TGTGCCAGCTCACCAACCGGGACTAGCGGTGGGAGGACGCAGTATTTT. Protein product: CASSPTGTSGGRTQYF. This sequence joins TRBV18 and TRBJ2-3, with 11 positions matching TRBD2. The CDR3 runs 16 residues. Germline lookup yields CDR1 KGHSH and CDR2 LQKENI. The V and J ends lost 2 bases and 9 bases, in that order; junction bases with no gene match: 10.

The chain uses TRBV7-2 and TRBJ2-1; maybe TRBD2 (5 bases). The length of the CDR3 is 15 residues. The germline V and J ends were trimmed by 5 bases and 4 bases, with 15 bases remaining between them. The V gene's germline CDR1 is SGHTA and CDR2 FQGNSA. The CDR3 nucleotides are TGTGCCAGCAGCGACCTCGAGCGGACGTACAATGAGCAGTTCTTC. Encoded protein: CASSDLERTYNEQFF.

This clonotype appeared many times. The rearrangement uses TRBV12-3 or TRBV12-4 and TRBJ2-3; D gene ambiguous. The CDR3 totals 12 residues. V was trimmed by 6 bases and J by 6 bases, leaving 10 bases between them. CDR3 in amino acids: CASSVTADTQYF. In DNA form, the CDR3 reads TGTGCCAGCAGCGTGACTGCGGATACGCAGTATTTT.

The CDR3 bases are TGCAGCGTTGAAGTCCTTGGGGGAACTGAAGCTTTCTTT. It yields the protein CSVEVLGGTEAFF. This rearrangement joins TRBV29-1 to TRBJ1-1, with a weak D call TRBD1 (5 bases). Germline CDR1 reads SQVTM; CDR2 reads ANQGSEA. CDR3 length: 13 amino acids. With 1 base removed from V and 5 bases from J, the gap between germline ends came to 11 bases.

This clonotype has a count of ten or more. This rearrangement joins TRBV6-5 to TRBJ1-5, with 8 bases identical to TRBD1. V trimming: 0 bases; J trimming: 4 bases; junction bases outside the gene matches: 5. CDR3 size: 16 residues. CDR1 and CDR2 from the germline V gene are MNHEY and SVGAGI. For the CDR3, the DNA is TGTGCCAGCAGTTACTCACCGGGACAGGTTAATCAGCCCCAGCATTTT. This translates into CASSYSPGQVNQPQHF.

This clonotype was seen more than once but under ten times. This chain uses TRBV7-6 with TRBJ2-1, with 7 bases aligning to TRBD2. In germline, CDR1 is SGHVS, CDR2 FNYEAQ. With V trimmed by 5 bases and J by 8 bases, 12 bases remained unmatched. This CDR3 has 15 amino acids. CDR3 amino acids: CASSKGEGGVDEQFF. The CDR3 DNA follows: TGTGCCAGCAGCAAAGGGGAGGGAGGGGTCGATGAGCAGTTCTTC.

This clonotype was seen many times. V gene TRBV4-2 combines with J gene TRBJ2-1; 10 positions agree with TRBD2. Germline CDR1 is LGHNA and CDR2 is YNFKEQ. The CDR3 has 18 amino acids. The junction had 14 bases not matched to a gene; V was cut back by 4 bases and J by 5 bases. CDR3 residues: CASSPLAGEGVNDNEQFF. The CDR3 region has the DNA TGTGCCAGCAGCCCTCTAGCGGGAGAAGGGGTAAACGACAATGAGCAGTTCTTC.

This clonotype has at least ten counts. The J gene is TRBJ2-3, the V gene TRBV29-1; 9 bases fit TRBD1. Germline CDR1 is SQVTM and CDR2 is ANQGSEA. V trimming: 4 bases; J trimming: 6 bases; junction bases outside the gene matches: 8. The CDR3 consists of 14 residues. For the CDR3, the DNA is TGCAGCGTTGCGCCGGGACAGGGCTATGATACGCAGTATTTT. Its translation: CSVAPGQGYDTQYF.

Only a few counts were recorded for this clonotype. The rearrangement joins TRBV7-2 to TRBJ2-7; D possibly corresponds to TRBD2 (6 bases). The V end was cut by 4 bases, the J end by 0 bases, with 16 bases between. Per germline, CDR1 SGHTA and CDR2 FQGNSA. The CDR3 consists of 16 residues. The DNA for the CDR3 is TGTGCCAGCAGCTATTTAGCGGATTCCCCCTCCTACGAGCAGTACTTC. Encoded protein: CASSYLADSPSYEQYF.

This clonotype was observed many times. This chain uses TRBV24-1 with TRBJ1-2; TRBD1 matches at 9 bases. The CDR3 is 15 residues long. V lost 3 bases, J lost 2 bases, and 3 bases stayed unmatched. CDR1 and CDR2 (germline): KGHDR, SFDVKD. CDR3 residues: CATSDPGQGNYGYTF. The CDR3 region has the DNA TGTGCCACCAGTGATCCTGGACAGGGGAACTATGGCTACACCTTC.

This clonotype turned up a few times. The chain has TRBV18 and TRBJ2-6; D gene uncertain. Trimming took 1 base from V and 0 from J, leaving 7 bases between them. The CDR3 contains 16 residues. Germline V gene lookup returns CDR1 KGHSH and CDR2 LQKENI. This CDR3 is CASSPQSVSGANVLTF. The CDR3 DNA reads as TGTGCCAGCTCACCACAGAGCGTCTCTGGGGCCAACGTCCTGACTTTC.

J is TRBJ2-7 and V is TRBV10-3, with D possibly TRBD1 on 5 matching bases. Per the germline V gene, CDR1 is ENHRY and CDR2 is SYGVKD. V was cut by 10 bases and J by 6 bases, with 19 bases left in between. This CDR3 has 13 residues. CDR3 bases: TGTGCCACCAGGGTGGAGCAGGGCTTCGAGCAGTACTTC. It yields the protein CATRVEQGFEQYF.

The chain recombines TRBV5-5 with TRBJ2-3, with D unclear. Between the trimmed V and J ends, which lost 3 bases and 0 bases, there was a span of 11 bases. CDR1 and CDR2 from the germline V gene are SGHKS and YYEKEE (reference sequence). This CDR3 spans 15 amino acids. DNA for the CDR3: TGTGCCAGCAGCTGGCCTGGGGAAAGCACAGATACGCAGTATTTT. This encodes CASSWPGESTDTQYF. Full variable domain (missing parts from reference TRBV5-5 and TRBJ2-3): DAGVTQSPTHLIKTRGQQVTLRCSPISGHKSVSWYQQVLGQGPQFIFQYYEKEERGRGNFPDRFSARQFPNYSSELNVNALLLGDSALYLCASSWPGESTDTQYFGPGTRLTVL.

The chain employs TRBV27 and TRBJ1-4; TRBD1 matches at 7 bases. The V gene end was trimmed by 5 bases and the J gene end by 7 bases; junction bases not matched to a gene: 7. CDR1 MNHEY and CDR2 SMNVEV come from the germline V gene (reference sequence). The CDR3 contains 14 residues. CDR3 in DNA: TGTGCCAGCAGTCGGGACAGTGCTGGTGAAAAACTGTTTTTT. Protein sequence: CASSRDSAGEKLFF.

This clonotype has only a few counts. The J gene is TRBJ1-2, the V gene TRBV30, with D maybe TRBD1 (5 bases). V lost 1 base to trimming and J lost 1 base, with 7 bases between them. Germline V lookup: CDR1 GTSNPN, CDR2 SVGIG (reference sequence). This CDR3 region has 13 residues. CDR3 loop: CAWSGDGNYGYTF. For the CDR3, the DNA is TGTGCCTGGAGTGGGGACGGTAACTATGGCTACACCTTC.